The following is a TCR beta chain sequence with its context. Its antigen is not identified. These data come from a study of pediatric ulcerative colitis. Study-wide results and limits: Repertoires came from total lymphocyte DNA, so rare subsets like regulatory T cells may be missed. Clonal expansions reduced rectal repertoire diversity in acute severe colitis. All ulcerative colitis patients, but no controls, carried a couple of rectal clonotypes.

This was a survey-level run. Clones were sequenced by immunoSEQ multiplex PCR, and TCRdb holds only the in-frame ones, with some missing. Among tens of thousands of clones listed, 77% were seen once. Trimming took 4 bases from V and 4 from J; bases not matched to a gene: 6. Germline V lookup: CDR1 GTSNPN, CDR2 SVGIG (reference sequence). The CDR3 consists of 14 residues. Specimen: blood. The genes are TRBV30 and TRBJ2-3; 9 positions match TRBD1. The source is a boy aged 5-17 years with moderate ulcerative colitis. This CDR3 is CAWIGDRVPDTQYF. CDR3 bases: TGTGCCTGGATTGGGGACAGGGTCCCAGATACGCAGTATTTT. Complete variable domain (other parts from reference TRBV30 and TRBJ2-3): SQTIHQWPATLVQPVGSPLSLECTVEGTSNPNLYWYRQAAGRGLQLLFYSVGIGQISSEVPQNLSASRPQDRQFILSSKKLLLSDSGFYLCAWIGDRVPDTQYFGPGTRLTVL.